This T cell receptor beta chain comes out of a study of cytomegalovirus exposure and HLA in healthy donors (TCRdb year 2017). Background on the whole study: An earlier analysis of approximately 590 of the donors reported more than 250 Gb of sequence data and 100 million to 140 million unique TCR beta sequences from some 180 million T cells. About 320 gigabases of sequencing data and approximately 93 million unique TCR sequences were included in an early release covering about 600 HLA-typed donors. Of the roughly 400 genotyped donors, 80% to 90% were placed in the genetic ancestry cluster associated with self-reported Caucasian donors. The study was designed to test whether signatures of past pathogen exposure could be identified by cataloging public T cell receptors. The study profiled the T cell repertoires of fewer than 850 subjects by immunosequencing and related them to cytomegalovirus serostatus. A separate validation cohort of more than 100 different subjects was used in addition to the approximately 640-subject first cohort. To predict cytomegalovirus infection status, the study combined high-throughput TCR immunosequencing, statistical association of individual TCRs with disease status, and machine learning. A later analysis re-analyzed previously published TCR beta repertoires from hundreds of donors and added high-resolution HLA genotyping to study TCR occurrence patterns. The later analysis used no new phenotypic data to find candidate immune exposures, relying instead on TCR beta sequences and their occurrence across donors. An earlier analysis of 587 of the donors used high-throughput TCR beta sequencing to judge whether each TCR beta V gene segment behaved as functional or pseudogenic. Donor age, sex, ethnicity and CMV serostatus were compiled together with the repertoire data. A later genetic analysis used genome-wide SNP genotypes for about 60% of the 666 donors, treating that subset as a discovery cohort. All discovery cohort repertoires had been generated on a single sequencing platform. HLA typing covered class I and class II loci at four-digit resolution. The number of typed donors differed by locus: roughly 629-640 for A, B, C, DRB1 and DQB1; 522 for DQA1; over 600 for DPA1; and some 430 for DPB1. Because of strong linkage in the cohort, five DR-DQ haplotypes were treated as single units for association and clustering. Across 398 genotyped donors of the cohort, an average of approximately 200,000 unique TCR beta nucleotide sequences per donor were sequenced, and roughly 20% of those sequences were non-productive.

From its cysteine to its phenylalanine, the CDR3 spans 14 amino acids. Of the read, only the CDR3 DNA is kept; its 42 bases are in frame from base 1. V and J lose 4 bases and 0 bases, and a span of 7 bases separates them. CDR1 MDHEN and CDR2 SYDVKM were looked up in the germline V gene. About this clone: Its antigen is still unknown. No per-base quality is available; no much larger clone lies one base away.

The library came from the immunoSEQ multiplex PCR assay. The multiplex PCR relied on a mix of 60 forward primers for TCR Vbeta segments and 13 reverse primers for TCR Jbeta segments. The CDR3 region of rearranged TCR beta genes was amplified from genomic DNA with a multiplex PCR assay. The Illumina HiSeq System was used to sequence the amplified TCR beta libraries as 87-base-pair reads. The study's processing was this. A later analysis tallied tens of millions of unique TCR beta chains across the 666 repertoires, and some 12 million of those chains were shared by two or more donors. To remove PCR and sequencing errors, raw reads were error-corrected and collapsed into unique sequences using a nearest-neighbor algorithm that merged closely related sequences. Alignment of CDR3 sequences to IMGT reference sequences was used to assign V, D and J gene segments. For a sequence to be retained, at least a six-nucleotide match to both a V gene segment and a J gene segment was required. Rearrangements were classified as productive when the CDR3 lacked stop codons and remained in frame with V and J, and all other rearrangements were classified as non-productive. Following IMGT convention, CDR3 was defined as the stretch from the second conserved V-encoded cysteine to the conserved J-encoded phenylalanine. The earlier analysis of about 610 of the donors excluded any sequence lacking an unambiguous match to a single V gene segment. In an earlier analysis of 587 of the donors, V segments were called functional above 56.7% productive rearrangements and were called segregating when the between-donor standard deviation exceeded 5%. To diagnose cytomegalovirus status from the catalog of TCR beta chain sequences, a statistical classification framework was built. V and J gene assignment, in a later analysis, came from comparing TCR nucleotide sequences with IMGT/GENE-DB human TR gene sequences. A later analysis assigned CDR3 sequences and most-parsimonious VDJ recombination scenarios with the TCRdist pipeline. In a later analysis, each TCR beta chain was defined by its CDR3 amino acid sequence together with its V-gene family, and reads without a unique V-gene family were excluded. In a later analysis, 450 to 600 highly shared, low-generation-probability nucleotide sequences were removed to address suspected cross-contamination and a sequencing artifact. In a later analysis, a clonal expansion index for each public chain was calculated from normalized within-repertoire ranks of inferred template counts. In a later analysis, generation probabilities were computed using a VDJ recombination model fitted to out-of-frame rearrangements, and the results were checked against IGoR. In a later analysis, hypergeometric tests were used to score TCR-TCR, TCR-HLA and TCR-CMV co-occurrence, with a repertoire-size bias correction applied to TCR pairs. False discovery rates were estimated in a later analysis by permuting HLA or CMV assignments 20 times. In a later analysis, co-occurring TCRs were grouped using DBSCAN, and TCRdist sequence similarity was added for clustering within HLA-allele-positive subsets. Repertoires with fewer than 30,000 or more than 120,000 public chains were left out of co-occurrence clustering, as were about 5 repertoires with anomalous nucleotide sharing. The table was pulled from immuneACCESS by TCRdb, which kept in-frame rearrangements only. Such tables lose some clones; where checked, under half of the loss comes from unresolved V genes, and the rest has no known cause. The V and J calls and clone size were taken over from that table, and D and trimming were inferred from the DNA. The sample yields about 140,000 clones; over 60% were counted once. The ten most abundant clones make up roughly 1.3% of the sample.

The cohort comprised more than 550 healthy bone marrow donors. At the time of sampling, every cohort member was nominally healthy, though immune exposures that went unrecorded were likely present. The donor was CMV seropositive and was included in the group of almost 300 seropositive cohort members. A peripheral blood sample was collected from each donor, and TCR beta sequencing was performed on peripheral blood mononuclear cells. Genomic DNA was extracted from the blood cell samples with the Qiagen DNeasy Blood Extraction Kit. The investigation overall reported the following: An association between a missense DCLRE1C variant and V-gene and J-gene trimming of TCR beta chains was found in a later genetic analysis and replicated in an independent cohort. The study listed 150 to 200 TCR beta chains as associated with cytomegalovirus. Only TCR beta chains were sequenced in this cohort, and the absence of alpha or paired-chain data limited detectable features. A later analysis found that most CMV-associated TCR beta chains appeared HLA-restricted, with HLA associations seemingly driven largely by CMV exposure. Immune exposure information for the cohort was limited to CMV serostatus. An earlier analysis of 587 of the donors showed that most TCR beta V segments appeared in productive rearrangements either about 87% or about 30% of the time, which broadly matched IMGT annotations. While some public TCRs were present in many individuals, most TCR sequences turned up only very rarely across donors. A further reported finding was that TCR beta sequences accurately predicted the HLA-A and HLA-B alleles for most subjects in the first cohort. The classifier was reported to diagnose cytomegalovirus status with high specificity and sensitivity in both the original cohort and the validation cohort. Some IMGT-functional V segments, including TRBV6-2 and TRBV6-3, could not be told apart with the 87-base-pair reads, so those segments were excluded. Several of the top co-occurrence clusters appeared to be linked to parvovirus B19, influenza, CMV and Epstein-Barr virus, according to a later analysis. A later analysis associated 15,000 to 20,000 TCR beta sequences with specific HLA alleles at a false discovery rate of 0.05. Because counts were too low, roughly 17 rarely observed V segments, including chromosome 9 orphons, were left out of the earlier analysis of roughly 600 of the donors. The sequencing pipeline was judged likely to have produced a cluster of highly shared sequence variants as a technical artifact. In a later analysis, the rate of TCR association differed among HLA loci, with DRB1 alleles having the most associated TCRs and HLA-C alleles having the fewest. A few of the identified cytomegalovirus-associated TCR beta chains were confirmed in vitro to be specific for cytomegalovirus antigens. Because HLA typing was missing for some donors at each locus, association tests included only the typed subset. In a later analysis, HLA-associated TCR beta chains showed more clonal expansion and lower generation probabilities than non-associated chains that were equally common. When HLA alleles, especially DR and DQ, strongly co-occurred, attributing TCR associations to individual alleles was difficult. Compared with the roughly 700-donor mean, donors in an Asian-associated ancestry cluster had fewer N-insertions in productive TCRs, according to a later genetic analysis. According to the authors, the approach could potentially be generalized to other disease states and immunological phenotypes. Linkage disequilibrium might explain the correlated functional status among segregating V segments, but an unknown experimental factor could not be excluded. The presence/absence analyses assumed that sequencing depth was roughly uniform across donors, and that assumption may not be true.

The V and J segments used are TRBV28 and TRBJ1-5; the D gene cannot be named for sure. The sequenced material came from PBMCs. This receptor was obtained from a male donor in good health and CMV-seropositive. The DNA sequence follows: TGTGCCAGCAGTTCGCCAGGTAGCAATCAGCCCCAGCATTTT. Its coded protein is CASSSPGSNQPQHF.